These 17 T cell receptor beta chains were sequenced from one sample in a study of blood T cell repertoires in COVID-19. The table came from immunoSEQ multiplex PCR; TCRdb's copy has only in-frame clones and leaves some out. The table shows tens of thousands of clones, with roughly 80% occurring only once. What was sequenced was peripheral blood. The receptors originated from a woman aged 55-70 years with acute or convalescent COVID-19.

The count of this clone is one. The chain combines TRBV7-9 with TRBJ1-2, with 11 bases identical to TRBD1. Germline loops: CDR1 SEHNR, CDR2 FQNEAQ (reference sequence). The CDR3 totals 16 residues. The V and J ends lost 5 bases and 3 bases, in that order; junction bases with no gene match: 8. CDR3 protein: CASSQTGTGGYYGYTF. The CDR3 DNA follows: TGTGCCAGCAGCCAAACCGGGACAGGGGGGTACTATGGCTACACCTTC.

The chain has TRBV7-8 and TRBJ2-7; 9 bases match TRBD1. CDR1 and CDR2 (germline): SGHVS, FQNEAQ. Unmatched junction bases numbered 5, after V lost 5 bases and J lost 6 bases. The CDR3 length is 13 residues. The CDR3: CASSRDRVGEQYV. The CDR3 region has the DNA TGTGCCAGCAGCAGGGACAGGGTCGGCGAGCAGTACGTC.

The J gene is TRBJ1-2, the V gene TRBV28, with 10 bases fitting TRBD1. The CDR3 sequence is 15 residues long. The germline V gene encodes CDR1 MDHEN and CDR2 SYDVKM. V was pared by 6 bases and J by 3 bases, with 7 bases of the junction left unmatched. CDR3 DNA sequence: TGTGCCAGCAGACCTGACAGGGGGCGTCACTATGGCTACACCTTC. Its protein product is CASRPDRGRHYGYTF.

This clone showed up just once. The rearrangement uses TRBV18 and TRBJ2-5; TRBD2 is a possible D gene (5 bases). Trimming took off 3 bases at V and 5 bases at J, with 13 bases between the two ends. The CDR3 runs to 14 residues. Germline CDR1 is KGHSH and CDR2 is LQKENI. This CDR3 is CASSPSGGGETQYF. CDR3 coding DNA: TGTGCCAGCTCACCCTCAGGCGGCGGGGAGACCCAGTACTTC.

The chain carries TRBV7-2 and TRBJ2-1, with D possibly TRBD2 on 6 matching bases. Germline loops: CDR1 SGHTA, CDR2 FQGNSA. With 5 bases removed from V and 2 bases from J, the gap between germline ends came to 10 bases. CDR3 length: 14 residues. The CDR3 nucleotides read TGTGCCAGCAGCCCCCGCGGGACCTACAATGAGCAGTTCTTC. Encoded protein: CASSPRGTYNEQFF.

The chain couples TRBV6-1 to TRBJ1-5, with D perhaps TRBD1 (5 bases). The germline V gene encodes CDR1 MNHNS and CDR2 SASEGT. The CDR3 covers 16 residues. The V end lost 2 bases, the J end lost 6 bases, and 17 bases lay between the germline ends. The CDR3 sequence is CASSEWGGREGQPQHF. Here the CDR3 DNA reads TGTGCCAGCAGTGAATGGGGAGGCAGGGAAGGTCAGCCCCAGCATTTT.

The rearrangement links TRBV7-6 to TRBJ1-1; a weak D match, TRBD1 (6 bases). Trimming stripped 5 bases from V and 0 bases from J, with 10 bases between. CDR1 is SGHVS, CDR2 FNYEAQ, per germline. This CDR3 has 14 amino acids. The DNA for the CDR3 is TGTGCCAGCAGCCAGGGGAACATGAACACTGAAGCTTTCTTT. Protein sequence: CASSQGNMNTEAFF.

The chain uses TRBV7-9 and TRBJ1-2, with no clear D. The CDR3 is made up of 17 amino acids. Trimming took 4 bases from V and 7 from J, leaving 25 bases between them. CDR1 SEHNR and CDR2 FQNEAQ come from the germline V gene (reference sequence). This CDR3 is CASSSSQPSGVSGGYTF. The CDR3 DNA is TGTGCCAGCAGCTCCTCCCAACCATCCGGGGTTTCGGGTGGCTACACCTTC.

The sample holds a few counts of this clone. This sequence joins TRBV5-6 and TRBJ2-4; no definite D call. Trimming took off 0 bases at V and 0 bases at J, with 10 bases between the two ends. The CDR3 has 16 amino acids. Looked up from germline, CDR1 is SGHDT and CDR2 is YYEEEE. This CDR3 reads CASSLAVGLAKNIQYF. CDR3 coding DNA: TGTGCCAGCAGCTTGGCCGTCGGGTTAGCCAAAAACATTCAGTACTTC.

The J gene is TRBJ1-1, the V gene TRBV5-1; D remains ambiguous. Trimming pared 0 bases from V and 2 bases from J, leaving 8 bases between. The germline gives CDR1 SGHRS, CDR2 YFSETQ. The CDR3 is 14 amino acids. In DNA form, the CDR3 reads TGCGCCAGCAGCTTGGCGCGGGGAAACACTGAAGCTTTCTTT. Protein: CASSLARGNTEAFF.

The chain carries TRBV5-5 and TRBJ2-3; 11 bases align to TRBD2. V lost 4 bases to trimming and J lost 1 base; unmatched junction nucleotides: 2. Germline V lookup: CDR1 SGHKS, CDR2 YYEKEE (reference sequence). The CDR3 runs 15 residues. The CDR3 DNA is TGTGCCAGCAGCGTACTAGCGGGAGGCACAGATACGCAGTATTTT. Protein sequence: CASSVLAGGTDTQYF. The variable domain in full, with the rest retrieved from reference TRBV5-5 and TRBJ2-3, is DAGVTQSPTHLIKTRGQQVTLRCSPISGHKSVSWYQQVLGQGPQFIFQYYEKEERGRGNFPDRFSARQFPNYSSELNVNALLLGDSALYLCASSVLAGGTDTQYFGPGTRLTVL.

The V gene is TRBV30, the J gene TRBJ2-3; possible D gene TRBD1, 7 bases. This CDR3 has 15 residues. From germline, CDR1 is GTSNPN and CDR2 SVGIG (reference sequence). Deletions cut 2 bases from V and 4 bases from J, with 16 bases between. The CDR3 DNA follows: TGTGCCTGGAGTCGAGATGGAGGGGGCCCAGATACGCAGTATTTT. Translation: CAWSRDGGGPDTQYF.

The chain uses TRBV5-1 and TRBJ2-3, with D possibly being TRBD1 (5 bases). Between the trimmed V and J ends, which lost 3 bases and 0 bases, there was a span of 11 bases. Germline V gene data show CDR1 as SGHRS and CDR2 as YFSETQ. The CDR3 length is 15 residues. CDR3 loop: CASSSQGASTDTQYF. The CDR3 DNA follows: TGCGCCAGCAGCTCTCAGGGCGCTAGCACAGATACGCAGTATTTT. The whole variable domain, filled in from reference TRBV5-1 and TRBJ2-3, reads KAGVTQTPRYLIKTRGQQVTLSCSPISGHRSVSWYQQTPGQGLQFLFEYFSETQRNKGNFPGRFSGRQFSNSRSEMNVSTLELGDSALYLCASSSQGASTDTQYFGPGTRLTVL.

The chain is built from TRBV9 and TRBJ1-1; tentatively, D is TRBD1 (5 bases). Trimming removed 3 bases at V and 0 bases at J, with 18 bases between. CDR1 and CDR2 from the germline V gene are SGDLS and YYNGEE. The CDR3 sequence is 17 residues long. The CDR3 coding sequence is TGTGCCAGCAGCGCCGCTACAGTCCCAGGGCTGAACACTGAAGCTTTCTTT. It yields the protein CASSAATVPGLNTEAFF. Drawing the rest from reference TRBV9 and TRBJ1-1, the complete variable domain is DSGVTQTPKHLITATGQRVTLRCSPRSGDLSVYWYQQSLDQGLQFLIQYYNGEERAKGNILERFSAQQFPDLHSELNLSSLELGDSALYFCASSAATVPGLNTEAFFGQGTRLTVV.

This sequence joins TRBV7-2 and TRBJ1-2; tentative D call: TRBD1 (5 bases). Per the germline V gene, CDR1 is SGHTA and CDR2 is FQGNSA. CDR3 length: 13 amino acids. V shed 0 bases and J shed 6 bases, with 8 bases lying between them. CDR3 sequence reads: CASSLAGVDGYTF. The CDR3 region has the DNA TGTGCCAGCAGCTTAGCAGGGGTGGATGGCTACACCTTC.

The chain has TRBV14 and TRBJ1-1; 10 nucleotides agree with TRBD1. This CDR3 contains 16 residues. Looked up from germline, CDR1 is SGHDN and CDR2 is FVKESK. After removal of 4 bases from V and 1 base from J, the junction contained 6 bases not matched to a gene. CDR3 DNA sequence: TGTGCCAGCAGCCCTAGACAGGGGGCGACGAACACTGAAGCTTTCTTT. Protein product: CASSPRQGATNTEAFF.

The chain carries TRBV3-1 (or the pseudogene TRBV3-2) and TRBJ1-6; no clear D. CDR1 and CDR2 (germline): LGHDT, YNNKEL (reference sequence). This CDR3 comprises 12 residues. The V and J ends lost 4 bases and 9 bases respectively, with 7 bases between them. CDR3 loop: CASSLSGSPLHF. CDR3 DNA: TGTGCCAGCAGCCTCTCAGGTTCACCCCTCCACTTT.